This T cell receptor beta chain was sequenced in a study of cytomegalovirus exposure and HLA in healthy donors. Background on the study: Caucasian-associated ancestry cluster membership applied to approximately 81% of about 370 genotyped donors. General study points: The authors later found TCR association rates varying by HLA locus, with DRB1 most and HLA-C fewest.

Researchers ran the PCR with 60 Vbeta and 13 Jbeta primers. Some clones are missing from TCRdb's copy, which holds only in-frame ones; the method was immunoSEQ multiplex PCR. The table lists under 200,000 clones, approximately 70% of them singletons. Notes on this clone: Antigen: not known.

V lost 1 base, J lost 8 bases, and 5 bases stayed unmatched. The CDR3 sequence is 14 residues long. Germline CDR1 is SEHNR and CDR2 is FQNEAQ (reference sequence). The receptor's source is a woman in her twenties or thirties in good health and CMV-seronegative. The genes are TRBV7-9 and TRBJ2-1, with 7 nucleotides matching TRBD2. Sequencing was done on a sample of PBMCs. This CDR3 reads CASSLVGGGDEQFF. In DNA, the CDR3 is TGTGCCAGCAGCTTAGTAGGCGGGGGTGATGAGCAGTTCTTC.